Following are 26 T cell receptor beta chains from one sample sequenced in a study of OX40 agonist ivuxolimab in advanced cancers. TCRdb's copy holds only in-frame clones and misses some; the assay was immunoSEQ multiplex PCR. The table lists almost 85,000 clones, roughly 89% of them singletons. The sequencing used CD4+ or CD8+ T cells sorted from blood, collected in a trial of the OX40 agonist ivuxolimab. Receptors were obtained from an adult with an advanced solid tumor such as melanoma, head and neck, liver or kidney cancer.

The chain carries TRBV5-6 and TRBJ2-5; 8 bases agree with TRBD1. CDR1 is SGHDT and CDR2 is YYEEEE in the germline V gene. This CDR3 comprises 16 residues. V lost 0 bases, J lost 5 bases, and 9 bases stayed unmatched. The CDR3 DNA is TGTGCCAGCAGCTTGGGGGGACAGGCCACCGAGGAGACCCAGTACTTC. It yields the protein CASSLGGQATEETQYF. Combining the CDR3 with reference TRBV5-6 and TRBJ2-5 gives the whole variable domain DAGVTQSPTHLIKTRGQQVTLRCSPKSGHDTVSWYQQALGQGPQFIFQYYEEEERQRGNFPDRFSGHQFPNYSSELNVNALLLGDSALYLCASSLGGQATEETQYFGPGTRLLVL.

The chain couples TRBV14 to TRBJ2-1; 7 bases are shared with TRBD1. Trimming at V came to 0 bases and at J to 7 bases, leaving 6 bases not matched to a gene. From germline, CDR1 is SGHDN and CDR2 FVKESK. This CDR3 has 15 amino acids. The CDR3 sequence is CASSQEVGRGNEQFF. CDR3 DNA: TGTGCCAGCAGCCAAGAAGTCGGCAGGGGGAATGAGCAGTTCTTC. The full variable domain, in which reference TRBV14 and TRBJ2-1 provide the parts outside the CDR3, is EAGVTQFPSHSVIEKGQTVTLRCDPISGHDNLYWYRRVMGKEIKFLLHFVKESKQDESGMPNNRFLAERTGGTYSTLKVQPAELEDSGVYFCASSQEVGRGNEQFFGPGTRLTVL.

The chain combines TRBV13 with TRBJ2-3, with D maybe TRBD2 (6 bases). The CDR3 loop spans 16 amino acids. Germline V gene sequence: CDR1 PRHDT, CDR2 FYEKMQ (reference sequence). The V end was cut by 1 base, the J end by 4 bases, with 15 bases between. The CDR3: CASSLARRADADTQYF. The CDR3 nucleotides are TGTGCCAGCAGCTTAGCAAGGAGGGCAGATGCAGATACGCAGTATTTT.

In its sample, this clone was seen a few times. DNA for the CDR3: TGTGCCAGCAGCGTAGTATGGACCCCCGGATCTGGGGCCAACGTCCTGACTTTC. Translated, it gives CASSVVWTPGSGANVLTF. The chain employs TRBV9 and TRBJ2-6, with D uncertain. Trimming stripped 0 bases from V and 1 base from J, with 14 bases between. This CDR3 comprises 18 residues. Germline V lookup: CDR1 SGDLS, CDR2 YYNGEE.

This clone was counted only a few times. The chain employs TRBV2 and TRBJ1-3; 7 nucleotides align to TRBD1. The CDR3 runs to 16 residues. V trimming: 2 bases; J trimming: 0 bases; junction bases outside the gene matches: 4. CDR1 SNHLY and CDR2 FYNNEI come from the germline V gene. The DNA of the CDR3 is TGTGCCAGCAGTGAAAGGGGGCCTTACTCTGGAAACACCATATATTTT. Amino acid sequence: CASSERGPYSGNTIYF.

The chain carries TRBV7-8 and TRBJ2-7; 8 bases map to TRBD2. Looked up from germline, CDR1 is SGHVS and CDR2 is FQNEAQ. The CDR3 sequence is 17 residues long. J was trimmed by 2 bases and V by 5 bases; bases with no gene match: 14. DNA of the CDR3: TGTGCCAGCAGCCCCGTAGATTCCGGGACTAGACCCTACGAGCAGTACGTC. As protein: CASSPVDSGTRPYEQYV.

The chain has TRBV5-6 and TRBJ2-5; D is unclear. The closer fit of TRBJ2-7 to the DNA end suggests the J call may be wrong. The CDR3 totals 15 residues. The germline V gene encodes CDR1 SGHDT and CDR2 YYEEEE. The CDR3, as DNA: TGTGCCAGCAGCTTCGGGCCGTCGTTATCCTACGAGCAGTACTTC. Amino acid sequence: CASSFGPSLSYEQYF.

This chain joins TRBV7-3 and TRBJ2-3, with D tentatively TRBD2 (6 bases). The germline V gene has CDR1 SGHTA and CDR2 FQGTGA. This CDR3 spans 14 amino acids. The germline V and J ends were trimmed by 3 bases and 1 base, with 8 bases remaining between them. CDR3 loop: CASSFGLRTDTQYF. The CDR3 DNA follows: TGTGCCAGCAGCTTCGGACTACGCACAGATACGCAGTATTTT.

The chain uses TRBV4-3 and TRBJ2-7, with D possibly matching TRBD2 (5 bases). Deletions cut 1 base from V and 6 bases from J, with 13 bases between. Germline V gives CDR1 LGHNA, CDR2 YSLEER. The CDR3 is made up of 14 amino acids. CDR3 region: CASSQAIASVEQYF. The CDR3, as DNA: TGCGCCAGCAGCCAAGCTATAGCGTCGGTCGAGCAGTACTTC.

The rearrangement links TRBV4-2 to TRBJ1-5, with D possibly matching TRBD1 (5 bases). This CDR3 is 14 amino acids long. Germline V lookup: CDR1 LGHNA, CDR2 YNFKEQ. V was pared by 0 bases and J by 6 bases, with 9 bases between. CDR3 sequence (DNA): TGTGCCAGCAGCCAAGATCGGGGCGGTCAGCCCCAGCATTTT. Its protein is CASSQDRGGQPQHF.

J is TRBJ2-6 and V is TRBV5-1; tentative D call: TRBD2 (5 bases). V was clipped by 0 bases and J by 2 bases, with 6 bases between them. The CDR3 has 15 amino acids. The germline gives CDR1 SGHRS, CDR2 YFSETQ. The CDR3 sequence: CASSLAGAGANVLTF. The DNA for the CDR3 is TGCGCCAGCAGCTTGGCCGGGGCTGGGGCCAACGTCCTGACTTTC. Combining the CDR3 with reference TRBV5-1 and TRBJ2-6 gives the whole variable domain KAGVTQTPRYLIKTRGQQVTLSCSPISGHRSVSWYQQTPGQGLQFLFEYFSETQRNKGNFPGRFSGRQFSNSRSEMNVSTLELGDSALYLCASSLAGAGANVLTFGAGSRLTVL.

The V and J genes are TRBV30 and TRBJ2-2; TRBD2 is a possible D gene (6 bases). Looked up from germline, CDR1 is GTSNPN and CDR2 is SVGIG (reference sequence). The CDR3 spans 15 residues. V lost 5 bases, J lost 6 bases, and 19 bases lay in between. CDR3 sequence reads: CAWQIRLGEAGELFF. As DNA, the CDR3 is TGTGCCTGGCAGATACGACTGGGGGAGGCCGGGGAGCTGTTTTTT.

V gene TRBV4-3 combines with J gene TRBJ1-1; D might be TRBD1 (6 bases). Trimming removed 4 bases from V and 6 bases from J, with 18 bases in between. CDR1 and CDR2 from the germline V gene are LGHNA and YSLEER. There are 15 residues in the CDR3. CDR3 DNA sequence: TGCGCCAGCAGCCCGAACCCAGAGGGGGACGCTGAAGCTTTCTTT. Translation: CASSPNPEGDAEAFF.

This chain connects TRBV5-1 to TRBJ2-5; 7 positions match TRBD2. Trimming cost V 1 base and J 5 bases; bases outside gene matches: 8. In germline, CDR1 is SGHRS, CDR2 YFSETQ. This CDR3 contains 15 residues. Here the CDR3 reads CASSLQGGNDETQYF. For the CDR3, the DNA is TGCGCCAGCAGCTTGCAGGGAGGGAACGATGAGACCCAGTACTTC.

This clone was picked up many times. The chain has TRBV6-1 and TRBJ1-4; D is ambiguous. The V gene's germline CDR1 is MNHNS and CDR2 SASEGT. Deletions cut 2 bases from V and 6 bases from J, with 1 base between. The CDR3 runs 11 residues. The CDR3 protein is CASSEYEKLFF. Here the CDR3 DNA reads TGTGCCAGCAGTGAATATGAAAAACTGTTTTTT.

The rearrangement joins TRBV9 to TRBJ2-5, with TRBD2 matching 15 bases. The CDR3 is 16 amino acids. Per the germline V gene, CDR1 is SGDLS and CDR2 is YYNGEE. After removal of 3 bases from V and 4 bases from J, the junction contained 4 bases not matched to a gene. The CDR3 sequence is CASSAGLAGGRETQYF. In DNA, the CDR3 is TGTGCCAGCAGCGCTGGACTAGCGGGGGGGCGAGAGACCCAGTACTTC.

The chain joins TRBV11-2 to TRBJ2-7; D may be TRBD1 or TRBD2 (5 bases each). The CDR3 has 12 residues. Per the germline V gene, CDR1 is SGHAT and CDR2 is FQNNGV. The V and J ends lost 3 bases and 6 bases respectively, with 9 bases between them. This chain's CDR3 is CASSFPGTEQYV. In DNA, the CDR3 is TGTGCCAGCAGCTTCCCAGGGACCGAGCAGTACGTC.

The chain employs TRBV11-2 and TRBJ2-5; 16 nucleotides agree with TRBD2. V gave up 6 bases and J gave up 7 bases; unmatched junction bases: 14. The germline V gene has CDR1 SGHAT and CDR2 FQNNGV. This CDR3 comprises 18 residues. CDR3 bases: TGTGCCAGCAGGCCACCGGGACTAGCGGGGGGGCACGTCGGGACCCAGTACTTC. Encoded protein: CASRPPGLAGGHVGTQYF.

The rearrangement links TRBV20-1 to TRBJ2-7; perhaps D is TRBD1 or TRBD2 (5 bases each). The CDR3 is 11 residues long. V lost 6 bases, J lost 6 bases, and 12 bases lay in between. From germline, CDR1 is DFQATT and CDR2 SNEGSKA (reference sequence). This CDR3 is CSAEKGTEQYV. The CDR3, as DNA: TGCAGTGCCGAGAAGGGGACCGAGCAGTACGTC.

The rearrangement links TRBV18 to TRBJ1-5, with 8 bases aligning to TRBD1. The CDR3 is 15 amino acids. Trimming took 3 bases from V and 5 from J; bases not matched to a gene: 6. Germline CDR1 reads KGHSH; CDR2 reads LQKENI. The CDR3 region is CASSPTGTGYQPQHF. CDR3 in DNA: TGTGCCAGCTCACCCACCGGGACAGGCTATCAGCCCCAGCATTTT. The complete variable domain, with remaining parts taken from reference TRBV18 and TRBJ1-5, reads NAGVMQNPRHLVRRRGQEARLRCSPMKGHSHVYWYRQLPEEGLKFMVYLQKENIIDESGMPKERFSAEFPKEGPSILRIQQVVRGDSAAYFCASSPTGTGYQPQHFGDGTRLSIL.

J is TRBJ2-1 and V is TRBV5-1; TRBD2 is a possible D gene (5 bases). The CDR3 totals 17 residues. Germline V gene lookup returns CDR1 SGHRS and CDR2 YFSETQ. V lost 4 bases, J lost 1 base, and 18 bases lay in between. The CDR3 DNA sequence: TGCGCCAGCAGCATGGGTACGAGAGCGGCGTCCTACAATGAGCAGTTCTTC. Amino acid sequence: CASSMGTRAASYNEQFF.

Only a few counts were recorded for this clone. The V call is TRBV7-9, the J call TRBJ2-7, with 10 bases identical to TRBD1. CDR3 length equals 15 residues. The germline CDR1 and CDR2 sequences are SEHNR and FQNEAQ (reference sequence). V shed 5 bases, J shed 6 bases, and the junction held 10 bases outside the gene matches. DNA of the CDR3: TGTGCCAGCAGCCCCCGGGGGACAGGGGACTTCGAGCAGTACTTC. Translated: CASSPRGTGDFEQYF.

The rearrangement links TRBV7-2 to TRBJ2-2, with 10 bases fitting TRBD2. This CDR3 is built from 17 residues. The V segment lost 2 bases and the J segment 3 bases; nucleotides outside the gene matches: 6. Germline V gene lookup returns CDR1 SGHTA and CDR2 FQGNSA. CDR3 sequence reads: CASSLSVSGGHTGELFF. In DNA form, the CDR3 reads TGTGCCAGCAGCTTAAGCGTTAGCGGGGGGCACACCGGGGAGCTGTTTTTT.

This clone is a singleton in its sample. The chain uses TRBV2 and TRBJ2-7, with D perhaps matching TRBD1 or TRBD2 (6 bases each). The CDR3 spans 12 residues. V was trimmed by 3 bases and J by 7 bases, leaving 10 bases between them. Germline CDR1 reads SNHLY; CDR2 reads FYNNEI. This chain's CDR3 is CASSDRGREQYF. The CDR3 DNA reads as TGTGCCAGCAGTGACCGGGGGCGGGAGCAGTACTTC.

This clone is a singleton in its sample. In DNA form, the CDR3 reads TGTGCCAGCAGCTCAGACAGGGGTTGGGGGGAGCAGTACTTC. Translation gives CASSSDRGWGEQYF. The gene calls are TRBV7-2 and TRBJ2-7; 8 nucleotides match TRBD1. The CDR3 extends over 14 amino acids. V was pared by 4 bases and J by 7 bases, with 9 bases of the junction left unmatched. Germline V CDR1 and CDR2: SGHTA, FQGNSA.

The CDR3 DNA reads TGCGCCAGCAGCCAGCCCCTGGTGGGGGCCAAAAACATTCAGTACTTC. This translates into CASSQPLVGAKNIQYF. The genes are TRBV4-1 and TRBJ2-4, with D uncertain. With 3 bases removed from V and 1 base from J, the gap between germline ends came to 13 bases. CDR3 length equals 16 residues. The germline gives CDR1 MGHRA, CDR2 YSYEKL.